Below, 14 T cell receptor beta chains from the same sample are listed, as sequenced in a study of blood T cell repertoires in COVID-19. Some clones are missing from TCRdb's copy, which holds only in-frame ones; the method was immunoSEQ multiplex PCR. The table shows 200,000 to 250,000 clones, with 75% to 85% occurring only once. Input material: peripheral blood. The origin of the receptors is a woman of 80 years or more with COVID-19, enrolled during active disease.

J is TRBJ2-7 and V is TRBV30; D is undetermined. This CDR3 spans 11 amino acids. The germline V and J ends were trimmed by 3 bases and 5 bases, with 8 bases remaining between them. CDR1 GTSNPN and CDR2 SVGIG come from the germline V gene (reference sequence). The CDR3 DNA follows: TGTGCCTGGAGCGCCACGGACGAGCAGTACTTC. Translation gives CAWSATDEQYF.

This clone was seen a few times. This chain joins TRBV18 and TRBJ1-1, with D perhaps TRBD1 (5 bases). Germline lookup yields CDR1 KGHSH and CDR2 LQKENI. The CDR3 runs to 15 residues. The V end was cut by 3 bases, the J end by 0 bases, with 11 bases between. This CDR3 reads CASSPLDSMNTEAFF. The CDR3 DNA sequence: TGTGCCAGCTCACCGCTCGACAGCATGAACACTGAAGCTTTCTTT. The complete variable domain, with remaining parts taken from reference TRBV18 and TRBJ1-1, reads NAGVMQNPRHLVRRRGQEARLRCSPMKGHSHVYWYRQLPEEGLKFMVYLQKENIIDESGMPKERFSAEFPKEGPSILRIQQVVRGDSAAYFCASSPLDSMNTEAFFGQGTRLTVV.

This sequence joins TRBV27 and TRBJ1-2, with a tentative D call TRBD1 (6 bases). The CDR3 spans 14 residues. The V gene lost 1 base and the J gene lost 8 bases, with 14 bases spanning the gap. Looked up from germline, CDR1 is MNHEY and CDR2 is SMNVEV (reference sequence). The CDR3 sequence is CASSLLQGGEGYTF. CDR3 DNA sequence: TGTGCCAGCAGTTTATTACAGGGAGGGGAGGGCTACACCTTC.

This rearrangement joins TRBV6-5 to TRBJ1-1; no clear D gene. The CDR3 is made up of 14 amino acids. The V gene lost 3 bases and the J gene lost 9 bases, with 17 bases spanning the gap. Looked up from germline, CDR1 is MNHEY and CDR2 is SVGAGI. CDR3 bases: TGTGCCAGCAGTTATAACGTCGCGATAACTAAAGCTTTCTTT. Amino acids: CASSYNVAITKAFF.

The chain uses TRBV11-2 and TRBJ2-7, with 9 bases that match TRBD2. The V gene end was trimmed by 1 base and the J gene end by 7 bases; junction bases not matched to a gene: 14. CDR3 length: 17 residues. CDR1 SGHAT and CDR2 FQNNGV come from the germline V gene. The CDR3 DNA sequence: TGTGCCAGCAGCTTAGTCCCAAGAGCGGGAGGTCCGGGGGAGCAGTACTTC. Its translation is CASSLVPRAGGPGEQYF.

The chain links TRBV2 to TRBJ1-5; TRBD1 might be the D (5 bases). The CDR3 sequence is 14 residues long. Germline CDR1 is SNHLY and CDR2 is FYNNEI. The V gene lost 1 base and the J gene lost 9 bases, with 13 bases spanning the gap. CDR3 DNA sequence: TGTGCCAGCAGTGAAGTAGTGATCCAGGGGCCCCAGCATTTT. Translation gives CASSEVVIQGPQHF.

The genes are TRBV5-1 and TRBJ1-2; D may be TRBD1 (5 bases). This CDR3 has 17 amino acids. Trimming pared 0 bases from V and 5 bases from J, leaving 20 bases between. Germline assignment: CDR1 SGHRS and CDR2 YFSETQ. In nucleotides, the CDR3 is TGCGCCAGCAGCTTGGGATTGGCGGGGGGGTACGCTTATGGCTACACCTTC. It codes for CASSLGLAGGYAYGYTF.

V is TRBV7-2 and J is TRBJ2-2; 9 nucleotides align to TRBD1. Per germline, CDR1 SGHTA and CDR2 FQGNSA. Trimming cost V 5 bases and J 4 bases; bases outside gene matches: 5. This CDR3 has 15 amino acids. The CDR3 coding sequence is TGTGCCAGCAGCCCAACGACAGGGGGCACCGGGGAGCTGTTTTTT. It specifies CASSPTTGGTGELFF.

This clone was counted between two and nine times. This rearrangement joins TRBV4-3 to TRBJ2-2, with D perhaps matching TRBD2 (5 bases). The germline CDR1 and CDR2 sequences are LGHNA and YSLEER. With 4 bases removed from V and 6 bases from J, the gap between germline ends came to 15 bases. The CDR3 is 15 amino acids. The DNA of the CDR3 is TGCGCCAGCAGCCCCACGGGGAAATCGGCCGGGGAGCTGTTTTTT. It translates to CASSPTGKSAGELFF.

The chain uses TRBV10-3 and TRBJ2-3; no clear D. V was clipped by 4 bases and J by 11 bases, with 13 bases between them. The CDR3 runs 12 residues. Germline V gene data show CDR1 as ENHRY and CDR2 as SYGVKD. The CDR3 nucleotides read TGTGCCATCAGTGGGCGAGGCGTGGAGCAGTATTTT. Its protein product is CAISGRGVEQYF.

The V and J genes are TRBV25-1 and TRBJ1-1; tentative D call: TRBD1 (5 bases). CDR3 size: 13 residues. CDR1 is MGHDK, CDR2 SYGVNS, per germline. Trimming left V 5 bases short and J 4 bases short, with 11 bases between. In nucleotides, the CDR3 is TGTGCCAGCAGTCAACAGGTTTCCACTGAAGCTTTCTTT. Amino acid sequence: CASSQQVSTEAFF.

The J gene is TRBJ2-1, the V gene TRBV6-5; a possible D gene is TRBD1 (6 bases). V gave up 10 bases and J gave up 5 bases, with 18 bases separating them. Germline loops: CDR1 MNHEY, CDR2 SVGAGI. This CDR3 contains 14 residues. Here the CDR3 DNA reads TGTGCCACATACTACGGTGGGGGCAACAATGAGCAGTTCTTC. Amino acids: CATYYGGGNNEQFF.

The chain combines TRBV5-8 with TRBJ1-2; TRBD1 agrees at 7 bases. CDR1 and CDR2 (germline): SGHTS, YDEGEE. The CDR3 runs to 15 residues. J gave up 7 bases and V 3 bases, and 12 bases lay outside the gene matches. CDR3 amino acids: CASSWGQFKPGGYTF. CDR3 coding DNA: TGTGCCAGCAGCTGGGGACAGTTCAAGCCTGGTGGCTACACCTTC.

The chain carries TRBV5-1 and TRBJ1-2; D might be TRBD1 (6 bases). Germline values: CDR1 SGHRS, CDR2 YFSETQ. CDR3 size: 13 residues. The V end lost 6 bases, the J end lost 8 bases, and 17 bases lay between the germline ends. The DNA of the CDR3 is TGCGCCAGCACTCTTACAGGGTGGGAAGGCTACACCTTC. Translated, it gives CASTLTGWEGYTF.